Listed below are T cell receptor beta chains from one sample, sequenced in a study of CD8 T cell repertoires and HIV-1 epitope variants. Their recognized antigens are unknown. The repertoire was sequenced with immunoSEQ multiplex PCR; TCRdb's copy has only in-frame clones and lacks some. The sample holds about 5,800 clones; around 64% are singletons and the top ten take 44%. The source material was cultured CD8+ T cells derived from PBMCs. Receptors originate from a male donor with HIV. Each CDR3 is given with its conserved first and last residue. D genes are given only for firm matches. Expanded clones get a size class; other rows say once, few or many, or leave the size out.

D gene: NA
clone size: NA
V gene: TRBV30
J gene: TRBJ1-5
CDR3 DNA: TGTGCCTGGAGTGTTGGTATACAGGTTAATCAGCCCCAGCATTTT
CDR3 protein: CAWSVGIQVNQPQHF

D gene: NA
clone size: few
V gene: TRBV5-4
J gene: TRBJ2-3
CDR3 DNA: TGTGCCAGCAGCTTGGGCGTAGACACAGATACGCAGTATTTT
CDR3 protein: CASSLGVDTDTQYF

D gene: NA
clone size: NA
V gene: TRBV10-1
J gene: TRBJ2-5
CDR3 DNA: TGCGCCAGCAGTGACGACAGTGGCCAAGAGACCCAGTACTTC
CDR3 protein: CASSDDSGQETQYF

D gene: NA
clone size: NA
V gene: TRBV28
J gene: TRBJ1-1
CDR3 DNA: TGTGCCAGCAGTTTGAGCAGGGGAACTGAAGCTTTCTTT
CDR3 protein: CASSLSRGTEAFF

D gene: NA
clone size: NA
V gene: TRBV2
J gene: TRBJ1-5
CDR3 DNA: TGTGCCAGCAGTGAGGGTGATAGCAATCAGCCCCAGCATTTT
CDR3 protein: CASSEGDSNQPQHF

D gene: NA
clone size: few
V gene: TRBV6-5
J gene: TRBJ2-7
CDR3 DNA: TGTGCCAGCAGTTCAGATGTCTCGGCCTACGAGCAGTACTTC
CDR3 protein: CASSSDVSAYEQYF

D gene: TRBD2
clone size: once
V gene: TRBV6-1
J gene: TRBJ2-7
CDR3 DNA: TGTGCCAGCAGTGCCTCGGTGGTAGCGGGAGATTCCTACGAGCAGTACTTC
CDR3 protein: CASSASVVAGDSYEQYF

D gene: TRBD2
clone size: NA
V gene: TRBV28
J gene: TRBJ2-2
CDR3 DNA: TGTGCCAGCACCACTTGGGGAGGGGATTCGGGGGAGCTGTTTTTT
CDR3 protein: CASTTWGGDSGELFF

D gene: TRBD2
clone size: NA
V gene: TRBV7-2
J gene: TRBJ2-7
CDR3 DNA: TGTGCCAGCAGCTCGAGAGGCGGGACTAGCAGCTCCTACGAGCAGTACTTC
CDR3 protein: CASSSRGGTSSSYEQYF

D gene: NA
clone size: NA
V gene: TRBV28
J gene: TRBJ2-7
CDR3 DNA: TGTGCCAGCAGACAAGGAACAGGAACCTACGAGCAGTACTTC
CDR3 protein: CASRQGTGTYEQYF

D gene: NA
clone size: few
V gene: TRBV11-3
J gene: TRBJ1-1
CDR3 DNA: TGTGCCAGCAGCCTCGGGGGGAACACTGAAGCTTTCTTT
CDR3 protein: CASSLGGNTEAFF

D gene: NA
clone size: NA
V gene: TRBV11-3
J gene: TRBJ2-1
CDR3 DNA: TGTGCCAGCAGCTTAGACAGATACAATGAGCAGTTCTTC
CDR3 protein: CASSLDRYNEQFF

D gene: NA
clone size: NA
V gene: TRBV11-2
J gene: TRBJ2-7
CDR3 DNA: TGTGCCAGCAGCCGGTCTGGGACAACGAAATTC
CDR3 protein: CASSRSGTTKF

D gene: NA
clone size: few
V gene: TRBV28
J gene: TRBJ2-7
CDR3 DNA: TGTGCCAGCAGTTTACAGGCGAAGGACTACGAGCAGTACTTC
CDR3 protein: CASSLQAKDYEQYF

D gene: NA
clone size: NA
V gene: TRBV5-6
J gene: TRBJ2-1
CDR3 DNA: TGTGCCAGCAGCTTAACACCCGGGACAGAGCAGTTCTTC
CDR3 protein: CASSLTPGTEQFF

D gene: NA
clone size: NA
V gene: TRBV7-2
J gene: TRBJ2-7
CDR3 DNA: TGTGCCAGCAGCTTACGAGCGGGCGAGCAGTACTTC
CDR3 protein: CASSLRAGEQYF

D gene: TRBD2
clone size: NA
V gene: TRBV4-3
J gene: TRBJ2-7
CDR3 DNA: TGCGCCAGCAGCCAAGATCGAAGCGGGGGGATCTCCTACGAGCAGTACTTC
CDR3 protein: CASSQDRSGGISYEQYF

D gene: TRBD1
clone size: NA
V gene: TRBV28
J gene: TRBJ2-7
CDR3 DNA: TGTGCCAGCAGTTCAGACAGGGCAGACGAGCAGTACTTC
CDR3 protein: CASSSDRADEQYF

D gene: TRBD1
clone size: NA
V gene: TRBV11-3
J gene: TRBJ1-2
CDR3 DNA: TGTGCCAGCAGCTTAGAGGGACAGGGGGAGTATGGCTACACCTTC
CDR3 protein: CASSLEGQGEYGYTF

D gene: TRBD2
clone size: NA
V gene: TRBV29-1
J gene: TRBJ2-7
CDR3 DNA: TGCAGCGTTGCGGGGACTAGCGGTTTCTCCTACGAGCAGTACTTC
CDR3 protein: CSVAGTSGFSYEQYF

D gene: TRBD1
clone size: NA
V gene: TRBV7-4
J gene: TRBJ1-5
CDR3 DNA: TGTGCCAGCAGCCCCCCGAACAGAATGACAGGGAGGGATCAGCCCCAGCATTTT
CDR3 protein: CASSPPNRMTGRDQPQHF

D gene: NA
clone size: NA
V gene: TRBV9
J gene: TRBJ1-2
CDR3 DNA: TGTGCCAGCAGCGTAGGGGACCAAAATGAAGGCTACACCTTC
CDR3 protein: CASSVGDQNEGYTF

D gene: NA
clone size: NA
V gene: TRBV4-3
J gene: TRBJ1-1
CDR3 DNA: TGCGCCAGCAGCCGGGGGGTTCAGAGCACTGAAGCTTTCTTT
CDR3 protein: CASSRGVQSTEAFF

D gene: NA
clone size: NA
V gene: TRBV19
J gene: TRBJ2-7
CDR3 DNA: TGTGCCAGTAGTCGGACTGGAGAGCAGTACTTC
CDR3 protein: CASSRTGEQYF

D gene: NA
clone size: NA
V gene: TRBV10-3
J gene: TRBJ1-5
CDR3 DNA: TGTGCCATCAGTGAGCAGAACCAGCCCCAGCATTTT
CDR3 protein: CAISEQNQPQHF

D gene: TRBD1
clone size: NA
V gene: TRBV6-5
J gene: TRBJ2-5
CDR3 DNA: TGTGCCAGCAGCGAGACAGGGTGGGGAGAAGAGACCCAGTACTTC
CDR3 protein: CASSETGWGEETQYF

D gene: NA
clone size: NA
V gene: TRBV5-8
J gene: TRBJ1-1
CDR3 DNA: TGTGCCAGCAGCTATAGGGGGGGTCTGACTGAAGCTTTCTTT
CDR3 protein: CASSYRGGLTEAFF